These 7 T cell receptor beta chains were sequenced from one sample in a study of blood T cell repertoires in COVID-19. Method: immunoSEQ multiplex PCR; TCRdb's copy keeps in-frame clones and lacks some. The sample contains almost 250,000 clones, approximately 85% of which appear only once. Source material: peripheral blood. The receptor set was obtained from an elderly woman with COVID-19, enrolled during active disease.

The gene calls are TRBV14 and TRBJ1-3; TRBD1 aligns across 9 bases. The junction had 12 bases not matched to a gene; V was cut back by 6 bases and J by 0 bases. Looked up from germline, CDR1 is SGHDN and CDR2 is FVKESK. The CDR3 totals 18 residues. Written as DNA, the CDR3 is TGTGCCAGCAGTCCGGGACAGGGCCCTACTGTCTCTGGAAACACCATATATTTT. The encoded protein is CASSPGQGPTVSGNTIYF.

The chain carries TRBV2 and TRBJ1-1; 8 nucleotides agree with TRBD1. The CDR3 covers 14 residues. Germline V lookup: CDR1 SNHLY, CDR2 FYNNEI. V trimming: 7 bases; J trimming: 4 bases; junction bases outside the gene matches: 8. The CDR3 nucleotides are TGTGCCAGCAACCAACAGGGGGGCCGCACTGAAGCTTTCTTT. It codes for CASNQQGGRTEAFF.

The table lists this clone with a count of one. This rearrangement joins TRBV10-1 to TRBJ2-2; TRBD1 might be the D (6 bases). Germline CDR1 reads WNHNN; CDR2 reads SYGVQD (reference sequence). V lost 7 bases and J lost 5, with 11 bases in between. The CDR3 loop spans 13 amino acids. As DNA, the CDR3 is TGCGCCAGCACTTTAGGACAGACCGGGGAGCTGTTTTTT. Its protein product is CASTLGQTGELFF.

The chain uses TRBV5-6 and TRBJ2-6, with D hard to call. V lost 2 bases, J lost 4 bases, and 7 bases lay in between. The CDR3 sequence is 14 residues long. From germline, CDR1 is SGHDT and CDR2 YYEEEE. The CDR3 region is CASSFESGANVLTF. In DNA form, the CDR3 reads TGTGCCAGCAGCTTCGAGTCCGGGGCCAACGTCCTGACTTTC.

The V call is TRBV27, the J call TRBJ2-3; TRBD2 matches at 8 bases. Germline V CDR1 and CDR2: MNHEY, SMNVEV (reference sequence). This CDR3 spans 18 amino acids. Trimming took 4 bases from V and 3 from J; bases not matched to a gene: 15. Written as DNA, the CDR3 is TGTGCCAGCAGTTCACCGCGGGGGGCACGGGTAAGGACAGATACGCAGTATTTT. As protein: CASSSPRGARVRTDTQYF.

V gene TRBV11-2 combines with J gene TRBJ2-5; D is unclear. Germline lookup yields CDR1 SGHAT and CDR2 FQNNGV. The V and J ends lost 5 bases and 1 base respectively, with 8 bases between them. This CDR3 has 13 amino acids. The CDR3, as DNA: TGTGCCAGCAGCCCCGCGGCCCAAGAGACCCAGTACTTC. Its translation: CASSPAAQETQYF.

The chain links TRBV5-1 to TRBJ2-2, with TRBD1 identical over 7 bases. Germline CDR1 is SGHRS and CDR2 is YFSETQ. The J segment lost 6 bases and the V segment lost 1 base, leaving 6 bases of the junction unmatched. The CDR3 runs to 15 residues. The CDR3 DNA reads TGCGCCAGCAGCTTGACAGGGGTAGGATCCGGGGAGCTGTTTTTT. Translation gives CASSLTGVGSGELFF.